The rows below give T cell receptor beta chains drawn from one sample of a study of regulatory T cells in long-lasting Graves disease. TCRdb re-called the multiplex PCR reads with MiXCR, one entry per CDR3 protein. The sample carries roughly 430,000 distinct CDR3 sequences, 16% recorded once. These same records also appear under a second study, on T cells in Graves' hyperthyroidism and ophthalmopathy.

This material consisted of peripheral blood mononuclear cells (PBMCs), taken at new diagnosis, from a patient treated with antithyroid drugs. The receptors were sampled from a woman aged 25 to 39 with Graves disease. The conserved cysteine and the conserved F or W are not part of the CDR3 here. The D gene is left open where the match is weak.

D: .; V: TRBV11-2; J: TRBJ1-1; CDR3: ASSLDLGHTGAF
D: TRBD2; V: TRBV7-2; J: TRBJ2-1; CDR3: ASSRTSGSYNEQF
D: TRBD1; V: TRBV28; J: TRBJ1-6; CDR3: ASRVSDRANSPLH
D: .; V: TRBV3-1; J: TRBJ2-3; CDR3: ASSPKSTDTQY
D: TRBD1; V: TRBV28; J: TRBJ1-1; CDR3: ASSVLGTGGKAF
D: TRBD2; V: TRBV28; J: TRBJ2-7; CDR3: ASSLPQLAGASYEQY
D: .; V: TRBV5-1; J: TRBJ1-5; CDR3: ASSRGEDQPQH
D: TRBD2; V: TRBV2; J: TRBJ2-1; CDR3: ASRTSGKAREQF
D: .; V: TRBV5-4; J: TRBJ2-5; CDR3: ASSFRDSQETQY
D: .; V: TRBV28; J: TRBJ1-1; CDR3: ASSAGTQPWGAF
D: TRBD2; V: TRBV15; J: TRBJ2-1; CDR3: ATSWGGRGVFNEQF
D: .; V: TRBV12-3/TRBV12-4; J: TRBJ2-1; CDR3: ASSHPDGSLQDEQF
D: .; V: TRBV30; J: TRBJ2-1; CDR3: AWGASNEQF
D: TRBD1; V: TRBV20-1; J: .; CDR3: SAKDRGQY
D: TRBD2; V: TRBV27; J: TRBJ2-1; CDR3: ASSLSAGELYNEQF
D: .; V: TRBV27; J: TRBJ2-1; CDR3: ASSLRGSRYNEQF
D: .; V: TRBV29-1; J: TRBJ2-1; CDR3: SVDGLRDLYNEQF
D: TRBD2; V: TRBV12-3/TRBV12-4; J: TRBJ2-1; CDR3: ASSLALAGGPWSYNEQF
D: .; V: TRBV28; J: TRBJ1-4; CDR3: ASSILGTEF
D: TRBD1; V: TRBV7-6; J: TRBJ2-1; CDR3: ASSRIGTGGINEQF
D: .; V: TRBV5-1; J: TRBJ1-5; CDR3: ASSIGSNQPQH
D: TRBD1; V: TRBV7-2; J: TRBJ2-1; CDR3: ASSLYRGEQF
D: TRBD2; V: TRBV11-3; J: TRBJ2-2; CDR3: ASSLAISGNTGELF
D: .; V: TRBV20-1; J: TRBJ2-7; CDR3: SARDLRVSYEQY
D: .; V: TRBV11-2; J: TRBJ2-1; CDR3: ASSSLAGHNEQF
D: .; V: TRBV4-1; J: TRBJ1-1; CDR3: ASSHTQPNTEAF
D: .; V: TRBV5-1; J: TRBJ1-2; CDR3: ASSPDSGYGYT
D: TRBD2; V: TRBV7-2; J: TRBJ2-3; CDR3: ASSLRAGAGTDTQY
D: .; V: TRBV20-1; J: TRBJ1-2; CDR3: SAPTQVDGYT
D: .; V: TRBV12-3/TRBV12-4; J: TRBJ1-6; CDR3: ASSFVAGKSGTLH
D: .; V: TRBV12-3/TRBV12-4; J: TRBJ1-1; CDR3: ACSPDLLLEAF
D: TRBD2; V: TRBV4-1; J: TRBJ2-7; CDR3: ASSQAPASGHSYEQY
D: .; V: TRBV19; J: .; CDR3: ASSIRGGMYEQY
D: TRBD1; V: TRBV6-5; J: TRBJ1-5; CDR3: ASSFHEGYRGPLAQH
D: TRBD2; V: TRBV11-2; J: TRBJ2-1; CDR3: ASIRTSGTYNEQF
D: TRBD1; V: TRBV20-1; J: TRBJ1-1; CDR3: SADQGGATEAF
D: .; V: TRBV7-3; J: TRBJ1-1; CDR3: ASSLDRDTGNTEAF
D: .; V: TRBV4-1; J: TRBJ2-7; CDR3: AGSRRDGSSYEQY
D: .; V: TRBV7-9; J: TRBJ2-7; CDR3: ASTVIRYEQY
D: TRBD1; V: TRBV29-1; J: TRBJ1-2; CDR3: SVQVGQGASGYT
D: .; V: TRBV10-1; J: TRBJ2-3; CDR3: ASNEGRTDTQY